The sequence of this TCR beta chain was determined in a study of T cell responses to AZD1222 COVID-19 vaccine. The wider study: Combined were second doses at about 4 or about 12 weeks. Whole-study findings and limits: Mostly white British, mostly female donors; authors suggested clonal diversity may be underestimated. The span of vaccine-associated CD4 TCRs extended across spike, with dominance at 160-218 and 743-854.

Germline V lookup: CDR1 SEHNR, CDR2 FQNEAQ (reference sequence). With 5 bases removed from V and 4 bases from J, the gap between germline ends came to 7 bases. The CDR3 is 12 residues long. Worth noting for this clone: What it binds is not known.

Assay used: immunoSEQ multiplex PCR; TCRdb lists only in-frame clones, some missing. The data contain some 100,000 clones, 87% of them singletons. This material consisted of peripheral blood, taken on day 0 of AZD1222 vaccination. The rearrangement links TRBV7-9 to TRBJ2-3; D gene ambiguous. This TCR came from an adult in good health. The CDR3 bases are TGTGCCAGCAGCCCAGTTGCAGATACGCAGTATTTT. Its translation: CASSPVADTQYF.